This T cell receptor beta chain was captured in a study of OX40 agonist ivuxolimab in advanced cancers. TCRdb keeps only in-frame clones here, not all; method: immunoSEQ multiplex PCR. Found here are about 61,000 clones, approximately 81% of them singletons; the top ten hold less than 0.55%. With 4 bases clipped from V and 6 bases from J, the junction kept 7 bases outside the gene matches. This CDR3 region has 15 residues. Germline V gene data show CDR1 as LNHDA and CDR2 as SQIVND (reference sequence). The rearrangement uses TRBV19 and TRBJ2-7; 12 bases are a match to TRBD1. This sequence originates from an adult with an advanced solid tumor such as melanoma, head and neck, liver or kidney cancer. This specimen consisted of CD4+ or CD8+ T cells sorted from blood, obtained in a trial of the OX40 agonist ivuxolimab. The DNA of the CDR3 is TGTGCCAGTAGTAATCCGGGACAGGGGGCCGGCGAGCAGTACTTC. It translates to CASSNPGQGAGEQYF.